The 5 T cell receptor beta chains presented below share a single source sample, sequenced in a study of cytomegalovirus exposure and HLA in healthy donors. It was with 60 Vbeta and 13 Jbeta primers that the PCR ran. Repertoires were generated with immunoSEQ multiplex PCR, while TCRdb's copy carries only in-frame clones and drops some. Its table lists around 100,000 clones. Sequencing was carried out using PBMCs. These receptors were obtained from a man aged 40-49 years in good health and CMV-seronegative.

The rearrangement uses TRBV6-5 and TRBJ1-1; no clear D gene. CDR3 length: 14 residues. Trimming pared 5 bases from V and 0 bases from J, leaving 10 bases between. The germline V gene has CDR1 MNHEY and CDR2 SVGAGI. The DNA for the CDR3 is TGTGCCAGCAGTCACCCAAGCATGAACACTGAAGCTTTCTTT. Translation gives CASSHPSMNTEAFF.

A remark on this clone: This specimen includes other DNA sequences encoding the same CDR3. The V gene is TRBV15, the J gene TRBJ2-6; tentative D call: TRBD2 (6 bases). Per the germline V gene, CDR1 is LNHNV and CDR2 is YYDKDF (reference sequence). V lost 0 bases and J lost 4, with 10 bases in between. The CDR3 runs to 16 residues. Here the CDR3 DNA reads TGTGCCACCAGCAGAGATCGGGGGTCAGGGGCCAACGTCCTGACTTTC. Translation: CATSRDRGSGANVLTF.

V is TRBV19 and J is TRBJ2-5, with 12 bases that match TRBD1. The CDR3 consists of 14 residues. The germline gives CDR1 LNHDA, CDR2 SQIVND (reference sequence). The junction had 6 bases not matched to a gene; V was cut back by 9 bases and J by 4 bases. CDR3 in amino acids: CASGGQGAAETQYF. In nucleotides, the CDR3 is TGTGCCAGCGGGGGACAGGGGGCCGCAGAGACCCAGTACTTC.

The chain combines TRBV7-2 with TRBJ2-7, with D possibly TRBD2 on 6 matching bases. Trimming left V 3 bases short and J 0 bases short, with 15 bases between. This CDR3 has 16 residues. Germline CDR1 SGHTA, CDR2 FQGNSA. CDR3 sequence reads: CASSFRGLGSSYEQYF. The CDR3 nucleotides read TGTGCCAGCAGCTTCCGGGGGTTAGGGAGCTCCTACGAGCAGTACTTC.

The CDR3 here is CASSEKTGEMRKLFF. The CDR3 nucleotides are TGCGCCAGCAGCGAGAAGACAGGGGAAATGAGGAAACTGTTTTTT. The chain employs TRBV5-1 and TRBJ1-4; 8 bases fit TRBD1. Trimming cost V 4 bases and J 11 bases; bases outside gene matches: 13. There are 15 residues in the CDR3. The germline CDR1 and CDR2 sequences are SGHRS and YFSETQ.